Shown below are 11 T cell receptor beta chains from a single sample sequenced in a study of shared clonotypes between healthy human individuals. TCRdb's copy holds only in-frame clones and misses some; the assay was immunoSEQ multiplex PCR. The data show about 2.4 million clones, 80% to 95% seen once. Sequenced material: naive CD4+ T cells from PBMCs. Subset: CD45RA+ positively selected. Receptors originate from a man between 18 and 29 years old in good health. Some clones in this sample may be carry-over from other donors' samples.

This rearrangement joins TRBV25-1 to TRBJ1-1; TRBD1 aligns across 8 bases. Germline V gives CDR1 MGHDK, CDR2 SYGVNS. The CDR3 is 13 residues long. The J segment lost 5 bases and the V segment lost 6 bases, leaving 5 bases of the junction unmatched. This CDR3 is CASSRGRETEAFF. Here the CDR3 DNA reads TGTGCCAGCAGCAGGGGGCGTGAAACTGAAGCTTTCTTT.

The chain carries TRBV7-9 and TRBJ2-5; 7 bases match TRBD1. The end of the DNA is better explained by TRBJ2-7, so the J call may be wrong. In germline, CDR1 is SEHNR, CDR2 FQNEAQ (reference sequence). CDR3 length: 15 residues. The CDR3 DNA reads as TGTGCCAGCAGCCTTCCTCGGGACAGACCCTACGAGCAGTACTTC. Amino acid sequence: CASSLPRDRPYEQYF.

The gene calls are TRBV4-3 and TRBJ2-3; unclear D gene. The V end lost 2 bases, the J end lost 0 bases, and 12 bases lay between the germline ends. Germline-derived CDR1 and CDR2 are LGHNA and YSLEER. The CDR3 totals 16 residues. CDR3 nucleotides: TGCGCCAGCAGCCAAAGTAAAGGACGGAGCACAGATACGCAGTATTTT. Translating gives CASSQSKGRSTDTQYF.

This chain joins TRBV7-9 and TRBJ1-6, with D possibly matching TRBD1 (5 bases). The ends were cut back, 8 bases at V and 6 bases at J, with 14 bases in the middle. Germline CDR1 SEHNR, CDR2 FQNEAQ (reference sequence). The CDR3 spans 14 residues. CDR3 DNA: TGTGCCAGCCGAGGGGAGCGGGTTAATTCACCCCTCCACTTT. Translation: CASRGERVNSPLHF.

The V call is TRBV4-2, the J call TRBJ1-6; a weak D match, TRBD1 (6 bases). Per the germline V gene, CDR1 is LGHNA and CDR2 is YNFKEQ. The CDR3 runs to 14 residues. V dropped 5 bases and J dropped 7 bases, with 12 bases sitting between them. In nucleotides, the CDR3 is TGTGCCAGCAGCATCTTAGGGGGGAATTCACCCCTCCACTTT. This codes for CASSILGGNSPLHF.

Concerning this clone itself: The same CDR3 also results from other DNA sequences found in this sample. This chain links TRBV5-1 with TRBJ2-2; 7 bases fit TRBD2. This CDR3 is 15 amino acids long. Germline trimming cut 5 bases from V and 4 bases from J; bases unmatched to any gene: 8. Germline values: CDR1 SGHRS, CDR2 YFSETQ. In DNA form, the CDR3 reads TGCGCCAGCAGAGAAGGGCTAGCGGTCACCGGGGAGCTGTTTTTT. This codes for CASREGLAVTGELFF.

V and J are TRBV4-1 and TRBJ2-7, with TRBD1 matching over 9 bases. The J segment lost 6 bases and the V segment lost 3 bases, leaving 0 bases of the junction unmatched. CDR3 length: 12 residues. The germline V gene has CDR1 MGHRA and CDR2 YSYEKL. CDR3 protein: CASSQTGGEQYF. The CDR3 DNA is TGCGCCAGCAGCCAGACAGGGGGCGAGCAGTACTTC.

This chain joins TRBV9 and TRBJ2-2, with 12 bases matching TRBD2. The CDR3 is 16 residues long. Unmatched junction bases numbered 8, after V lost 6 bases and J lost 5 bases. Germline CDR1 is SGDLS and CDR2 is YYNGEE. In nucleotides, the CDR3 is TGTGCCAGCACCAGGCGACTAGCGGGAGCTACCGGGGAGCTGTTTTTT. This encodes CASTRRLAGATGELFF.

The rearrangement joins TRBV6-6 to TRBJ2-7; 9 bases agree with TRBD2. CDR3 length: 14 amino acids. Trimming cost V 5 bases and J 3 bases; bases outside gene matches: 5. Germline V gives CDR1 MNHNY, CDR2 SVGAGI (reference sequence). CDR3 residues: CASSRSSGSYEQYF. The CDR3 region has the DNA TGTGCCAGCAGTCGGAGTAGCGGGAGCTACGAGCAGTACTTC.

The V and J genes are TRBV28 and TRBJ2-7, with D perhaps TRBD2 (6 bases). Trimming left V 6 bases short and J 3 bases short, with 12 bases between. CDR1 and CDR2 from the germline V gene are MDHEN and SYDVKM. The CDR3 has 13 residues. CDR3: CASSLRDFYEQYF. DNA for the CDR3: TGTGCCAGCAGCCTCCGGGACTTCTACGAGCAGTACTTC.

The chain links TRBV6-1 to TRBJ2-7; 9 bases line up with TRBD2. With V trimmed by 4 bases and J by 4 bases, 8 bases remained unmatched. The CDR3 has 15 amino acids. Germline values: CDR1 MNHNS, CDR2 SASEGT. Written as DNA, the CDR3 is TGTGCCAGCAGTGTTGTAGCGCGGGGGGGTTACGAGCAGTACTTC. It encodes CASSVVARGGYEQYF.